A single sample is the source of the 7 T cell receptor beta chains below, sequenced in a study of T cell repertoires in cytomegalovirus infection. Via MiXCR, TCRdb re-called the reads, giving one row per CDR3 protein. The sample has 100,000 to 150,000 distinct CDR3 sequences, roughly 9% seen once. The material sequenced was PBMCs. All receptors derive from a human donor in good health (CMV status not recorded). Some clones in this sample may be carry-over from other donors' samples.

This clonotype has ten or more counts. The genes are TRBV19 and TRBJ1-4; D may be TRBD1 (5 bases). The V end was cut by 10 bases, the J end by 5 bases, with 17 bases between. CDR3 size: 14 residues. Germline CDR1 reads LNHDA; CDR2 reads SQIVND (reference sequence). The chain's CDR3 is CATTGTEWNEKLFF. The CDR3 DNA reads TGTGCCACCACCGGGACTGAGTGGAATGAAAAACTGTTTTTT. The variable domain in full, completed from reference TRBV19 and TRBJ1-4, reads DGGITQSPKYLFRKEGQNVTLSCEQNLNHDAMYWYRQDPGQGLRLIYYSQIVNDFQKGDIAEGYSVSREKKESFPLTVTSAQKNPTAFYLCATTGTEWNEKLFFGSGTQLSVL.

This clonotype was observed a handful of times. The gene calls are TRBV28 and TRBJ1-1; 7 positions agree with TRBD1. CDR1 and CDR2 from the germline V gene are MDHEN and SYDVKM. V shed 2 bases and J 4 bases; nucleotides not matched to a gene: 4. The CDR3 sequence is 14 residues long. The CDR3 DNA follows: TGTGCCAGCAGTTTAGGTGGGGACAGCACTGAAGCTTTCTTT. Its protein is CASSLGGDSTEAFF.

At least ten counts were recorded for this clonotype. This chain joins TRBV7-7 and TRBJ2-1; D is possibly TRBD1 or TRBD2 (5 bases each). Germline CDR1 reads SSHAT; CDR2 reads FNYEAQ (reference sequence). The germline V and J ends were trimmed by 11 bases and 9 bases, with 23 bases remaining between them. There are 14 residues in the CDR3. The CDR3 DNA reads TGTGCCCTGAGCTTGGGGCCGGGATCCGGTGAGCAGTTCTTC. The encoded protein is CALSLGPGSGEQFF.

This clonotype appeared many times. This chain uses TRBV20-1 with TRBJ1-2; D not certain. The V gene's germline CDR1 is DFQATT and CDR2 SNEGSKA (reference sequence). V gave up 3 bases and J gave up 2 bases, with 16 bases separating them. This CDR3 contains 15 residues. CDR3 loop: CSASLAGRRNYGYTF. CDR3 in DNA: TGCAGTGCTAGTTTGGCAGGACGGCGAAACTATGGCTACACCTTC.

This clonotype appeared a few times. The chain uses TRBV20-1 and TRBJ1-6; 9 bases are shared with TRBD1. The CDR3 spans 15 residues. V lost 0 bases, J lost 9 bases, and 6 bases stayed unmatched. Germline CDR1 reads DFQATT; CDR2 reads SNEGSKA (reference sequence). CDR3 nucleotide sequence: TGCAGTGCTAGAGATGCGGGGACAGGGTCTTCACCCCTCCACTTT. Protein: CSARDAGTGSSPLHF.

This clonotype was counted at least ten times. The CDR3 region is CASSNTMTYNEQFF. The CDR3 DNA sequence: TGTGCCAGCAGTAACACCATGACCTACAATGAGCAGTTCTTC. The chain couples TRBV28 to TRBJ2-1; D gene unclear. Germline assignment: CDR1 MDHEN and CDR2 SYDVKM. Trimming pared 5 bases from V and 2 bases from J, leaving 10 bases between. The CDR3 has 14 residues.

This clonotype has at least ten counts. The chain combines TRBV11-1 with TRBJ2-1; perhaps TRBD1 as D (6 bases). V lost 2 bases and J 9 bases, leaving 11 bases between the germline ends. CDR3 length: 13 amino acids. CDR1 and CDR2 (germline): SGHAT, FQDESV (reference sequence). As DNA, the CDR3 is TGTGCCAGCAGCTTACTGACGGACAGTGAGCAGTTCTTC. The encoded protein is CASSLLTDSEQFF. Combining the CDR3 with reference TRBV11-1 and TRBJ2-1 gives the whole variable domain EAEVAQSPRYKITEKSQAVAFWCDPISGHATLYWYRQILGQGPELLVQFQDESVVDDSQLPKDRFSAERLKGVDSTLKIQPAELGDSAMYLCASSLLTDSEQFFGPGTRLTVL.